A selection of T cell receptor beta chains follows, all from one sample in a study of CD8 T cells in ankylosing spondylitis. One entry per CDR3 protein results from TCRdb running MiXCR on the 5' RACE reads. The sample has some 180,000 distinct CDR3 sequences, about 18% seen once. Sequenced input: blood, either unsorted or a sorted T cell fraction (not recorded which). These receptors were obtained from a male donor between 5 and 29 years old with ankylosing spondylitis or in good health (not recorded which). Both conserved end residues are part of each CDR3. The D gene is left open where the match is weak. The listing skips clone size in some rows; elsewhere it reads once, few, many or a size class.

.	TRBV9	TRBJ2-2	many	CASSVGTNTGELFF	TGTGCCAGCAGCGTAGGCACTAACACCGGGGAGCTGTTTTTT
.	TRBV7-7	TRBJ2-3	.	CASSLAPGQGDTDTQYF	TGTGCCAGCAGCTTAGCGCCGGGTCAAGGCGACACAGATACGCAGTATTTT
.	TRBV11-2	TRBJ1-6	many	CASSLGQRSGSPLHF	TGTGCCAGCAGCTTAGGCCAGCGGAGCGGTTCACCCCTCCACTTT
.	TRBV11-3	TRBJ1-1	.	CASSVDPSRNAPFF	TGTGCCAGCAGCGTCGACCCGTCCCGAAACGCGCCCTTTTTT
.	TRBV24-1	TRBJ2-1	many	CATRPGLHNEQFF	TGTGCCACCAGACCGGGACTCCACAATGAGCAGTTCTTC
.	TRBV10-3	TRBJ2-5	.	CATALRQETQYF	TGTGCCACTGCCCTGAGGCAAGAGACCCAGTACTTC
TRBD1	TRBV27	TRBJ2-7	many	CASSFLRTGSVHEQYF	TGTGCCAGCAGTTTCCTGAGGACAGGGTCAGTCCACGAGCAGTACTTC
.	TRBV5-1	TRBJ2-1	many	CASSWPRSYNEQFF	TGCGCCAGCAGCTGGCCTCGGTCCTACAATGAGCAGTTCTTC
.	TRBV20-1	TRBJ2-5	many	CSASVSQETQYF	TGCAGTGCTAGTGTCAGCCAAGAGACCCAGTACTTC
.	TRBV4-1	TRBJ2-2	.	CASSRRLPGLNTGELFF	TGCGCCAGCAGCCGCCGGCTTCCAGGTTTGAACACCGGGGAGCTGTTTTTT
.	TRBV5-1	TRBJ2-2	many	CASSSPQGTGELFF	TGCGCCAGCAGCTCTCCTCAGGGAACCGGGGAGCTGTTTTTT
TRBD2	TRBV5-1	TRBJ2-1	many	CASSSDRGLAGVDEQFF	TGCGCCAGCAGCTCAGACAGGGGACTAGCGGGAGTTGATGAGCAGTTCTTC
TRBD1	TRBV24-1	TRBJ2-1	many	CATSDRTGGNEQFF	TGTGCCACCAGTGACCGGACAGGGGGCAATGAGCAGTTCTTC
TRBD2	TRBV28	TRBJ2-7	many	CASSKVAGASYEQYF	TGTGCCAGCAGTAAAGTAGCGGGAGCGTCCTACGAGCAGTACTTC
.	TRBV9	TRBJ2-5	.	CASSGRDQETQYF	TGTGCCAGCAGCGGGCGGGACCAAGAGACCCAGTACTTC
TRBD1	TRBV12-3/TRBV12-4	TRBJ2-3	many	CASSATGTAALVAQYF	TGTGCCAGCAGCGCCACCGGGACAGCGGCTCTGGTGGCGCAGTATTTT
TRBD2	TRBV12-3/TRBV12-4	TRBJ2-1	few	CASSFRTSGLFF	TGTGCCAGCAGTTTCAGGACTAGCGGCTTGTTCTTC
.	TRBV3-1	TRBJ1-5	many	CASSQDRGSRQPQHF	TGTGCCAGCAGCCAAGACAGGGGATCAAGACAGCCCCAGCATTTT
.	TRBV12-3/TRBV12-4	TRBJ1-2	many	CAGRPGTRKNYGYTF	TGTGCCGGACGACCGGGGACAAGGAAAAACTATGGCTACACCTTC
TRBD1	TRBV14	TRBJ1-1	many	CASSRRTTGTGGSEAFF	TGTGCCAGCAGCCGCAGAACCACCGGGACAGGGGGATCTGAAGCTTTCTTT
.	TRBV19	TRBJ2-7	few	CASGTPIEQYF	TGTGCCAGCGGGACTCCAATCGAGCAGTACTTC
TRBD2	TRBV20-1	TRBJ2-5	.	CSATARRLAGVETQYF	TGCAGTGCTACAGCAAGAAGACTAGCGGGAGTAGAGACCCAGTACTTC
.	TRBV20-1	TRBJ1-3	many	CSASTDYSGNTIYF	TGCAGTGCTTCAACAGACTACTCTGGAAACACCATATATTTT
TRBD2	TRBV29-1	TRBJ2-1	few	CSVGGRAYNEQFF	TGCAGCGTGGGCGGGAGGGCCTACAATGAGCAGTTCTTC
TRBD1	TRBV20-1	TRBJ2-3	.	CSASTGAQTDTQYF	TGCAGTGCTAGTACAGGGGCGCAAACAGATACGCAGTATTTT
TRBD2	TRBV20-1	TRBJ2-1	.	CSARVGSGSINEQFF	TGCAGTGCTAGAGTAGGTAGCGGGAGTATAAATGAGCAGTTCTTC
.	TRBV20-1	TRBJ2-1	.	CSASAFGGSGDYNEQFF	TGCAGTGCTAGTGCCTTCGGAGGTAGCGGCGACTACAATGAGCAGTTCTTC
.	TRBV20-1	TRBJ1-1	few	CSAPAGTVTEAFF	TGCAGTGCCCCGGCAGGGACGGTCACTGAAGCTTTCTTT
TRBD2	TRBV6-6	TRBJ2-5	many	CASSYSSSGEFQETQYF	TGTGCCAGCAGTTACTCGTCTAGCGGAGAGTTCCAAGAGACCCAGTACTTC
TRBD1	TRBV5-1	TRBJ2-5	many	CASSLAYRQGQETQYF	TGCGCCAGCAGCTTGGCGTACCGACAGGGGCAAGAGACCCAGTACTTC
TRBD2	TRBV18	TRBJ2-5	few	CASSEGLAGVETQYF	TGTGCCAGCTCCGAAGGACTAGCGGGAGTGGAGACCCAGTACTTC
TRBD2	TRBV24-1	TRBJ2-1	many	CATSGAGGHNEQFF	TGTGCCACCTCTGGAGCGGGAGGCCACAATGAGCAGTTCTTC
.	TRBV27	TRBJ1-5	medium-sized	CASSSSHRGQPQHF	TGTGCCAGCAGCTCATCTCATAGGGGACAGCCCCAGCATTTT
.	TRBV5-1	TRBJ1-4	few	CASSLVGVANEKLFF	TGCGCCAGCAGCTTGGTCGGGGTGGCTAATGAAAAACTGTTTTTT
.	TRBV7-6	TRBJ1-2	many	CASSSGQSWGYTF	TGTGCCAGCAGCTCGGGGCAGAGCTGGGGCTACACCTTC
TRBD2	TRBV6-5	TRBJ2-2	.	CASSYRNLAGRVGELFF	TGTGCCAGCAGTTATCGGAACCTAGCGGGAAGAGTCGGGGAGCTGTTTTTT
.	TRBV14	TRBJ1-2	many	CASSLGSYGYTF	TGTGCCAGCAGCCTAGGGAGTTATGGCTACACCTTC
.	TRBV6-2/TRBV6-3	TRBJ1-5	many	CASSYPWDIYQPQHF	TGTGCCAGCAGTTACCCGTGGGACATATATCAGCCCCAGCATTTT
.	TRBV5-1	TRBJ2-3	many	CASSLNPGAMDTQYF	TGCGCCAGCAGCTTAAACCCAGGGGCCATGGATACGCAGTATTTT
.	TRBV27	TRBJ2-3	many	CASSLPPYGFSPGRIADTQYF	TGTGCCAGCAGTCTCCCCCCATATGGTTTTTCCCCCGGGCGTATCGCAGATACGCAGTATTTT
.	TRBV12-3/TRBV12-4	TRBJ2-7	.	CASSFEGPSTF	TGTGCCAGCAGCTTCGAAGGCCCCTCCACATTC
TRBD1	TRBV29-1	TRBJ2-7	.	CSVGDRGMGTGAYEQYF	TGCAGCGTTGGAGACAGAGGCATGGGGACAGGGGCCTACGAGCAGTACTTC
TRBD2	TRBV18	TRBJ2-2	.	CASSPLSGTNTGELFF	TGTGCCAGCTCACCGCTGAGCGGGACGAACACCGGGGAGCTGTTTTTT
.	TRBV11-2	TRBJ2-2	many	CASSPYNTGELFF	TGTGCCAGCAGCCCGTACAACACCGGGGAGCTGTTTTTT
.	TRBV7-9	TRBJ2-1	many	CASSYRNEQFF	TGTGCCAGCAGCTACCGCAATGAGCAGTTCTTC